These 32 T cell receptor beta chains were all obtained from the same sample, sequenced in a study of shared clonotypes between healthy human individuals. Assay: immunoSEQ multiplex PCR; the TCRdb copy retains only in-frame clones and omits some. This sample has 1 million to 1.2 million clones, with 60% to 80% found just once. Specimen: memory CD4+ T cells from PBMCs. The subset here: CD45RA-negative fraction. The receptor set was obtained from a man aged 18 to 30 in good health. Some clones in this sample may be carry-over from other donors' samples.

This clone was detected only once. This chain connects TRBV30 to TRBJ1-5; 10 bases fit TRBD1. Looked up from germline, CDR1 is GTSNPN and CDR2 is SVGIG (reference sequence). V lost 7 bases and J lost 1; bases outside the gene matches: 13. This CDR3 is built from 17 residues. The CDR3: CAFTPGQGWASNQPQHF. The CDR3 DNA follows: TGTGCCTTCACTCCGGGACAGGGGTGGGCCAGCAATCAGCCCCAGCATTTT.

The chain carries TRBV2 and TRBJ2-2, with D hard to call. The CDR3 is 12 amino acids. V lost 7 bases, J lost 5 bases, and 8 bases lay in between. Germline values: CDR1 SNHLY, CDR2 FYNNEI. The CDR3 nucleotides read TGTGCCAGCAACTTGGAAACCGGGGAGCTGTTTTTT. Its translation: CASNLETGELFF.

V usage is TRBV15 and J usage is TRBJ1-5, with TRBD1 matching 9 bases. The CDR3 covers 16 residues. With 3 bases clipped from V and 1 base from J, the junction kept 4 bases outside the gene matches. The germline CDR1 and CDR2 sequences are LNHNV and YYDKDF (reference sequence). The CDR3 bases are TGTGCCACCAGCAGTGAACAGGGGGCCAGCAATCAGCCCCAGCATTTT. This sequence encodes CATSSEQGASNQPQHF.

This clone has only one observation. The chain combines TRBV7-8 with TRBJ1-3, with D perhaps matching TRBD1 (6 bases). Per the germline V gene, CDR1 is SGHVS and CDR2 is FQNEAQ. V lost 1 base, J lost 4 bases, and 14 bases lay in between. The CDR3 totals 16 residues. CDR3 DNA: TGTGCCAGCAGCTTAGGCTGGGGGGCTAGGGGAAACACCATATATTTT. Translation gives CASSLGWGARGNTIYF.

The chain combines TRBV4-1 with TRBJ1-1; a possible D gene is TRBD1 (5 bases). The CDR3 sequence is 13 residues long. V lost 0 bases, J lost 11 bases, and 13 bases lay in between. Germline V gene sequence: CDR1 MGHRA, CDR2 YSYEKL. The DNA of the CDR3 is TGCGCCAGCAGCCAAGAGGGACGGGCGCCGGCTTTCTTT. Translating gives CASSQEGRAPAFF.

This clone was found many times. CDR3 coding DNA: TGTGCCAGCAGCCCCAACGGTGATCCGTCGTCGTTCAGAAACACTGAAGCTTTCTTT. Encoded protein: CASSPNGDPSSFRNTEAFF. J is TRBJ1-1 and V is TRBV7-9; D is unresolved. Germline V gene sequence: CDR1 SEHNR, CDR2 FQNEAQ (reference sequence). Trimming removed 5 bases at V and 2 bases at J, with 27 bases between. This CDR3 spans 19 amino acids.

The chain employs TRBV5-1 and TRBJ2-7; D is unclear. Germline V gene sequence: CDR1 SGHRS, CDR2 YFSETQ. The CDR3 is made up of 13 amino acids. V was trimmed by 0 bases and J by 13 bases, leaving 17 bases between them. CDR3 nucleotides: TGCGCCAGCAGCTTGGATCGGGCGTTAGAAACTTACTTC. Encoded protein: CASSLDRALETYF.

The V and J genes are TRBV6-4 and TRBJ1-1; 8 bases are a match to TRBD1. CDR1 is MRHNA and CDR2 is SNTAGT in the germline V gene. The V gene end was trimmed by 4 bases and the J gene end by 6 bases; junction bases not matched to a gene: 4. This CDR3 has 13 residues. This CDR3 is CASSAQGGAEAFF. CDR3 DNA: TGTGCCAGCAGTGCACAGGGGGGGGCTGAAGCTTTCTTT.

The V and J genes are TRBV6-5 and TRBJ2-3, with TRBD2 identical over 7 bases. CDR3 length: 15 residues. The germline V gene has CDR1 MNHEY and CDR2 SVGAGI. After removal of 6 bases from V and 3 bases from J, the junction contained 9 bases not matched to a gene. In DNA, the CDR3 is TGTGCCAGCAGCCGGGACCCAGCGGGGACAGATACGCAGTATTTT. It encodes CASSRDPAGTDTQYF.

This clone has more than one count but fewer than ten. Other DNA sequences of this sample code for an identical CDR3. The rearrangement links TRBV7-9 to TRBJ2-1; D is undetermined. This CDR3 is built from 15 residues. Trimming took 2 bases from V and 0 from J, leaving 8 bases between them. Germline V CDR1 and CDR2: SEHNR, FQNEAQ (reference sequence). CDR3 region: CASSLSRSSYNEQFF. In DNA, the CDR3 is TGTGCCAGCAGCTTAAGCCGTTCCTCCTACAATGAGCAGTTCTTC.

Note on this clone: The sample has other DNA sequences that encode this CDR3 too. This chain connects TRBV5-4 to TRBJ2-3; D is uncertain. CDR1 and CDR2 (germline): SGHNT, YYREEE (reference sequence). V lost 2 bases and J 0 bases, leaving 4 bases between the germline ends. The CDR3 consists of 13 residues. DNA for the CDR3: TGTGCCAGCAGCTTTTCTAGCACAGATACGCAGTATTTT. Residues: CASSFSSTDTQYF.

The V and J genes are TRBV18 and TRBJ2-2, with D uncertain. The CDR3 sequence is 15 residues long. CDR1 and CDR2 (germline): KGHSH, LQKENI. The V end lost 0 bases, the J end lost 3 bases, and 8 bases lay between the germline ends. This CDR3 is CASSPPVIYTGELFF. The CDR3 region has the DNA TGTGCCAGCTCACCACCGGTCATTTACACCGGGGAGCTGTTTTTT.

V is TRBV27 and J is TRBJ2-3; D is perhaps TRBD1 or TRBD2 (5 bases each). Germline V gene lookup returns CDR1 MNHEY and CDR2 SMNVEV (reference sequence). V gave up 5 bases and J gave up 0 bases, with 12 bases separating them. The CDR3 covers 15 residues. The CDR3 DNA reads TGTGCCAGCAGTCTGGGGACCTCTAGCACAGATACGCAGTATTTT. Amino acids: CASSLGTSSTDTQYF.

In its sample, this clone was seen once. The chain combines TRBV11-3 with TRBJ1-1; D is unclear. V was trimmed by 1 base and J by 5 bases, leaving 11 bases between them. From germline, CDR1 is SGHNT and CDR2 YENEEA. The CDR3 covers 14 residues. The CDR3 is CASSLGGGLTEAFF. Here the CDR3 DNA reads TGTGCCAGCAGCTTAGGGGGAGGGTTGACTGAAGCTTTCTTT.

The V call is TRBV11-2, the J call TRBJ1-2, with TRBD1 identical over 7 bases. The V and J ends lost 4 bases and 8 bases, in that order; junction bases with no gene match: 13. The CDR3 consists of 15 residues. Germline loops: CDR1 SGHAT, CDR2 FQNNGV. The DNA of the CDR3 is TGTGCCAGCAGCTCCCTGCCTGGACAGGCGTGGGGCTACACCTTC. Protein: CASSSLPGQAWGYTF.

V and J are TRBV27 and TRBJ1-1; weak D call: TRBD1 (6 bases). With 6 bases removed from V and 8 bases from J, the gap between germline ends came to 16 bases. The CDR3 covers 13 residues. Germline V gives CDR1 MNHEY, CDR2 SMNVEV (reference sequence). The CDR3 protein is CASSRPQGREAFF. As DNA, the CDR3 is TGTGCCAGCAGCAGGCCTCAGGGGCGCGAAGCTTTCTTT.

This clone was seen a few times. J is TRBJ2-7 and V is TRBV18, with D perhaps given as TRBD1 or TRBD2 (7 bases each). Germline CDR1 is KGHSH and CDR2 is LQKENI. The CDR3 has 15 amino acids. The V gene lost 6 bases and the J gene lost 3 bases, with 18 bases spanning the gap. The CDR3: CASSQGGSLYYEQYF. CDR3 DNA sequence: TGTGCCAGCTCCCAGGGGGGGTCCCTTTACTACGAGCAGTACTTC.

The chain joins TRBV15 to TRBJ2-1; D is unclear. This CDR3 contains 13 residues. V was pared by 0 bases and J by 10 bases, with 10 bases between. Per germline, CDR1 LNHNV and CDR2 YYDKDF (reference sequence). The CDR3 region is CATSRDRPGEQFF. CDR3 DNA sequence: TGTGCCACCAGCAGAGATAGACCAGGCGAGCAGTTCTTC.

CDR3 nucleotides: TGTGCCAGCAGTCTCGGGACACACTACGAGCAGTACTTC. It is translated as CASSLGTHYEQYF. The chain employs TRBV28 and TRBJ2-7; perhaps TRBD1 as D (6 bases). Trimming took off 5 bases at V and 3 bases at J, with 11 bases between the two ends. Looked up from germline, CDR1 is MDHEN and CDR2 is SYDVKM. The length of the CDR3 is 13 residues.

The rearrangement uses TRBV16 and TRBJ1-1, with D unresolved. Trimming shortened V by 4 bases and J by 8 bases, and 14 bases separated the two germline ends. In germline, CDR1 is KGHSY, CDR2 FQNENV. The length of the CDR3 is 13 residues. CDR3 nucleotides: TGTGCCAGCAGCCGAGGGCCGCTGTGGGAAGCTTTCTTT. Its protein product is CASSRGPLWEAFF.

This clone came up many times. The genes are TRBV2 and TRBJ1-2; D gene unclear. The CDR3 totals 14 residues. CDR1 and CDR2 from the germline V gene are SNHLY and FYNNEI. Trimming shortened V by 2 bases and J by 6 bases, and 13 bases separated the two germline ends. The CDR3 sequence is CASSEHGSSNGYTF. The CDR3 bases are TGTGCCAGCAGTGAACATGGCTCCTCCAATGGCTACACCTTC.

The V call is TRBV7-9, the J call TRBJ2-7; 9 bases align to TRBD1. CDR3 size: 14 residues. V was clipped by 4 bases and J by 3 bases; unmatched bases: 4. In germline, CDR1 is SEHNR, CDR2 FQNEAQ (reference sequence). As DNA, the CDR3 is TGTGCCAGCAGCTCGACAGGGGGTGTCTACGAGCAGTACTTC. Residues: CASSSTGGVYEQYF.

The chain recombines TRBV6-1 with TRBJ2-2; D tentatively fits TRBD1 or TRBD2 (5 bases each). CDR1 is MNHNS and CDR2 is SASEGT in the germline V gene. The CDR3 runs 14 residues. The V end lost 3 bases, the J end lost 7 bases, and 12 bases lay between the germline ends. The DNA for the CDR3 is TGTGCCAGCAGTGACCGAGGGGATGTCGGGGAGCTGTTTTTT. Protein product: CASSDRGDVGELFF.

This chain links TRBV4-1 with TRBJ2-2; possible D gene TRBD1, 7 bases. V shed 5 bases and J shed 3 bases, with 16 bases lying between them. There are 16 residues in the CDR3. Germline lookup yields CDR1 MGHRA and CDR2 YSYEKL. CDR3 DNA sequence: TGCGCCAGCAGCTCAGCGACAGGGACTTACACCGGGGAGCTGTTTTTT. It translates to CASSSATGTYTGELFF.

The chain uses TRBV18 and TRBJ2-5; the D gene is possibly TRBD2 (5 bases). The V end was cut by 1 base, the J end by 5 bases, with 14 bases between. The CDR3 runs 15 residues. The germline V gene encodes CDR1 KGHSH and CDR2 LQKENI. The CDR3 region has the DNA TGTGCCAGCTCACCACTGGACGGCGAGCGGGAGACCCAGTACTTC. Translation: CASSPLDGERETQYF.

The chain links TRBV6-5 to TRBJ1-1; D gene ambiguous. Trimming shortened V by 5 bases and J by 1 base, and 14 bases separated the two germline ends. Per germline, CDR1 MNHEY and CDR2 SVGAGI. The CDR3 consists of 15 residues. CDR3 DNA sequence: TGTGCCAGCAGTAGCCGGGCACAACGGAACACTGAAGCTTTCTTT. Its translation: CASSSRAQRNTEAFF.

V and J are TRBV5-1 and TRBJ2-3; 10 nucleotides agree with TRBD1. Germline V gives CDR1 SGHRS, CDR2 YFSETQ. This CDR3 is 15 amino acids long. V lost 4 bases to trimming and J lost 4 bases; unmatched junction nucleotides: 6. The CDR3: CASSQGQGRADTQYF. CDR3 bases: TGCGCCAGCAGCCAGGGACAGGGGAGGGCAGATACGCAGTATTTT.

This clone was counted only a few times. This chain uses TRBV7-3 with TRBJ1-1; no clear D gene. The CDR3 is made up of 13 amino acids. Trimming removed 3 bases at V and 1 base at J, with 6 bases between. Per germline, CDR1 SGHTA and CDR2 FQGTGA. CDR3 nucleotides: TGTGCCAGCAGCTTTTACCAGAACACTGAAGCTTTCTTT. Translation gives CASSFYQNTEAFF. The full variable domain, with the rest looked up from reference TRBV7-3 and TRBJ1-1, is GAGVSQTPSNKVTEKGKYVELRCDPISGHTALYWYRQSLGQGPEFLIYFQGTGAADDSGLPNDRFFAVRPEGSVSTLKIQRTERGDSAVYLCASSFYQNTEAFFGQGTRLTVV.

The chain has TRBV5-6 and TRBJ1-5, with TRBD1 as a possible D gene (5 bases). Between the trimmed V and J ends, which lost 0 bases and 7 bases, there was a span of 23 bases. Germline V gives CDR1 SGHDT, CDR2 YYEEEE. This CDR3 region has 18 residues. The CDR3 DNA reads as TGTGCCAGCAGCTTGGTTGGGGGTTCGAGGACACCGGGGCAGCCCCAGCATTTT. Protein sequence: CASSLVGGSRTPGQPQHF. The full variable domain, its missing parts supplied by reference TRBV5-6 and TRBJ1-5, is DAGVTQSPTHLIKTRGQQVTLRCSPKSGHDTVSWYQQALGQGPQFIFQYYEEEERQRGNFPDRFSGHQFPNYSSELNVNALLLGDSALYLCASSLVGGSRTPGQPQHFGDGTRLSIL.

This clone was observed a single time. J is TRBJ2-7 and V is TRBV27; 11 bases align to TRBD1. This CDR3 is built from 15 residues. J gave up 6 bases and V 3 bases, and 7 bases lay outside the gene matches. Germline CDR1 reads MNHEY; CDR2 reads SMNVEV (reference sequence). CDR3 DNA: TGTGCCAGCAGTTTCCGGGACAGGGGGATCGGCGAGCAGTACTTC. This codes for CASSFRDRGIGEQYF.

The chain links TRBV5-1 to TRBJ2-7; 7 nucleotides agree with TRBD2. Looked up from germline, CDR1 is SGHRS and CDR2 is YFSETQ. This CDR3 has 14 amino acids. J gave up 3 bases and V 0 bases, and 3 bases lay outside the gene matches. The CDR3 spells CASSLERTSYEQYF. CDR3 nucleotides: TGCGCCAGCAGCTTGGAGAGGACTAGCTACGAGCAGTACTTC.

This chain joins TRBV14 and TRBJ1-1, with unresolved D. Germline lookup yields CDR1 SGHDN and CDR2 FVKESK. V gave up 5 bases and J gave up 0 bases, with 7 bases separating them. This CDR3 is 13 amino acids long. The CDR3 loop reads CASSGSLNTEAFF. The CDR3 DNA sequence: TGTGCCAGCAGCGGGTCCTTGAACACTGAAGCTTTCTTT.